What follows is one T cell receptor beta chain and its context. No antigen is known for it. These data come from a study of cytotoxic CD8 clonotypes in ibrutinib-treated CLL. Across the whole study: Mean values per sample were 255,043 productive templates and about 94,000 productive rearrangements. General observations from the study: Sample timing was unmatched between remission and later-progressing patients; lymph nodes unstudied. Relative to age-matched healthy donors, clonality at baseline was higher, and it tracked circulating CD8+ T-cell counts.

Some clones are missing from TCRdb's copy, which holds only in-frame ones; the method was immunoSEQ multiplex PCR. The sample contains about 130,000 clones, 80% to 85% of which appear only once. Sequenced material: PBMCs, taken after 24 months of ibrutinib treatment. This clonotype was sampled from a human donor with chronic lymphocytic leukemia.

The CDR3 spells CASSIVSGYNEQFF. CDR3 in DNA: TGTGCCAGTAGTATAGTTTCAGGATACAATGAGCAGTTCTTC. The chain couples TRBV19 to TRBJ2-1; D gene uncertain. The V and J ends lost 1 base and 4 bases respectively, with 8 bases between them. The germline gives CDR1 LNHDA, CDR2 SQIVND (reference sequence). The CDR3 spans 14 residues.